This T cell receptor beta chain was documented in a study of identical twins. TCRdb ran MiXCR on the 5' RACE reads and lists one entry per CDR3 protein. The table shows 520,000 or so distinct CDR3 sequences, with 20% to 25% occurring only once. This clonotype has more than one count but fewer than ten. The germline V gene encodes CDR1 DFQATT and CDR2 SNEGSKA (reference sequence). There are 13 residues in the CDR3. With 7 bases removed from V and 4 bases from J, the gap between germline ends came to 16 bases. The sample was also reused in another study, on T cells expressing NK-cell markers.

The sample consisted of CD4+ T cells sorted from blood. The chain recombines TRBV20-1 with TRBJ1-2; maybe TRBD1 (6 bases). The clonotype originates from a woman younger than 30 in good health. CDR3 bases: TGCAGTGTTCCCCAGGGGTTTAGCTATGGCTACACCTTC. Its protein is CSVPQGFSYGYTF.